This TCR beta chain was identified during a study of T-cell reconstitution after alpha-beta-depleted transplantation in children. Points on this clonotype: The antigen remains unidentified.

This CDR3 comprises 14 residues. The V end was cut by 6 bases, the J end by 2 bases, with 12 bases between. Looked up from germline, CDR1 is MNHEY and CDR2 is SMNVEV (reference sequence). It was with unique molecular identifiers that the TCRbeta library was prepared. TCRdb reprocessed the PCR reads with MiXCR, giving one entry per CDR3 protein. The table includes 330,000 or so distinct CDR3 sequences, over 7% detected once. Study-wide points: Hyperexpanded clones declined; after one year, newly produced T cells mostly supplied diversity. Expanded graft clones, several hundred of them, were reportedly the source of alpha-beta T cells about two months after transplant.

Sequenced here: peripheral blood, sampled 360 days after TCRalphabeta/CD19-depleted stem cell transplant. This sequence was found in a female patient aged 2-15 years who had a stem cell transplant for Fanconi anemia, so the T cells may come from the graft donor. This chain joins TRBV27 and TRBJ2-3; D gene ambiguous. CDR3 sequence (DNA): TGTGCCAGCAGCGATTGGTCGAACACAGATACGCAGTATTTT. It is translated as CASSDWSNTDTQYF.